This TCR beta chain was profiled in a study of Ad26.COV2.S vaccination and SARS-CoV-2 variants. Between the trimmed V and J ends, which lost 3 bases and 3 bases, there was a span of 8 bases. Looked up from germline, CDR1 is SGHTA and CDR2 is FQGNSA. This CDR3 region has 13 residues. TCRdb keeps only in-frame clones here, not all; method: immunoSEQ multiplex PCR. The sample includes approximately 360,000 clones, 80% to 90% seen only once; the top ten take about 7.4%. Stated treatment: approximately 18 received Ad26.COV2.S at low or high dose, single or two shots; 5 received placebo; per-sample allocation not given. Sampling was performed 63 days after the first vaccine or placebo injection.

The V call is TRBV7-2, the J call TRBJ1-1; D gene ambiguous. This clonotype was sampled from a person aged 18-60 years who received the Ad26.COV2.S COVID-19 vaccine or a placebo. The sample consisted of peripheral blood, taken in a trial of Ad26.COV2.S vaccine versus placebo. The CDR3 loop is CASSLSKYTEAFF. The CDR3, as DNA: TGTGCCAGCAGCTTGAGCAAGTACACTGAAGCTTTCTTT.